This TCR beta chain was recovered during a study of regulatory T cells in long-lasting Graves disease. Building of the TCR beta libraries involved iRepertoire HTBI primers and Arm-PCR of CDR3 regions. MiXCR, run by TCRdb on the multiplex PCR reads, gives a single entry per CDR3 protein. The repertoire includes some 340,000 distinct CDR3 sequences, approximately 10% of them detected once, and 18% sits in the top ten. This clonotype was counted at least ten times. Documented time point: newly diagnosed GD, antithyroid drugs for less than 3 months. PBMCs provided the RNA from which the TCR library was made. These records were also assigned to another study, of T cells in Graves' hyperthyroidism and ophthalmopathy. That source notes: Primed by the HTBI set, a first-round RT-PCR was run on the TCR CDR3.

This sample comprised peripheral blood mononuclear cells (PBMCs), obtained at new diagnosis, from a patient treated with antithyroid drugs. The receptor's source is a young woman with Graves disease.

In nucleotides, the CDR3 is TGTGCCACGGAACAGGGGAACGAGCAGTACGTC. It is translated as CATEQGNEQYV. V and J are TRBV2 and TRBJ2-7; TRBD1 agrees at 7 bases. J was trimmed by 5 bases and V by 10 bases; bases with no gene match: 5. The CDR3 runs to 11 residues. Germline V gives CDR1 SNHLY, CDR2 FYNNEI.